This T cell receptor (beta chain) was identified in a study of T cells after posttransplantation cyclophosphamide. Cells defined as naive were viable CD3+CD4+ or CD3+CD8+ and CCR7+CD45RA+CD45RO-CD95-CD27+CD28+. CDR3 size: 15 residues. This clone is a singleton in its sample. The antigen is unknown. Only in-frame clones appear in the TCRdb table, and some are missing; sequencing was by immunoSEQ multiplex PCR. The sample has about 30,000 clones, about 91% seen once. Study-wide results and limits: Later blood repertoires were often dominated by clones from the donor CD8+ memory compartment. Recipient CMV seropositivity and CMV reactivation strongly tracked TRB clonality.

The TCR was taken from a man in his thirties or forties in good health and a related stem cell transplant donor. The specimen was naive CD4+ T cells sorted from blood. This chain links TRBV12-1 with TRBJ2-7; the table names TRBD1, a call not compared with the DNA. TRBV12-1 represents a pseudogene. For the CDR3, the DNA is TGTGCCAGCAGCTTTAGGGGGCGCCGGGCTGACGAGCAGTACTTC. Translation: CASSFRGRRADEQYF.